This T cell receptor beta chain was obtained from a study of OX40 agonist ivuxolimab in advanced cancers. Profiling relied on immunoSEQ multiplex PCR, and the TCRdb table lists in-frame clones only, not all of them. Of 75,000 to 100,000 clones detected, about four fifths appear once; the ten largest clones hold 5.8%. This CDR3 region has 15 residues. V was clipped by 0 bases and J by 2 bases; unmatched bases: 2. Germline V gene lookup returns CDR1 SGHRS and CDR2 YFSETQ. The chain uses TRBV5-1 and TRBJ2-7; 10 bases agree with TRBD2. Sample: CD4+ or CD8+ T cells sorted from blood, taken in a trial of the OX40 agonist ivuxolimab. This clonotype was sampled from an adult with an advanced solid tumor such as melanoma, head and neck, liver or kidney cancer. CDR3 residues: CASSLGLAGAYEQYF. The CDR3 DNA sequence: TGCGCCAGCAGCTTGGGGCTAGCGGGGGCCTACGAGCAGTACTTC.